This T cell receptor beta chain was identified in a study of OX40 agonist ivuxolimab in advanced cancers. At the level of the study: Every 2 weeks, patients got intravenous ivuxolimab at one of six dose levels (0.01-10 mg/kg).

CDR1 and CDR2 (germline): SGHRS, YFSETQ. V dropped 5 bases and J dropped 4; count of bases not matched to a gene: 5. The CDR3 consists of 14 residues. As to this clone: Its cognate antigen is unknown.

Regarding the study as a whole: Averaging showed that CD8+ T cells had more expanded clones than CD4+ did.

Blood sampling took place at baseline, cycle 4 day 1, and cycle 7 day 1. Using immunoSEQ multiplex PCR, the repertoire was profiled, and TCRdb retains in-frame clones only, with some absent. In the table there are approximately 69,000 clones, 85% to 90% of which are singletons. This sequence was found in an adult with an advanced solid tumor such as melanoma, head and neck, liver or kidney cancer. The J gene is TRBJ2-2, the V gene TRBV5-1, with 7 positions matching TRBD2. The sequencing used CD4+ or CD8+ T cells sorted from blood, collected in a trial of the OX40 agonist ivuxolimab. CDR3 amino acids: CASRAGWSTGELFF. The CDR3 DNA is TGCGCCAGCAGAGCGGGGTGGAGCACCGGGGAGCTGTTTTTT.